One sample yielded the 16 T cell receptor beta chains listed below, sequenced in a study of blood T cell repertoires in COVID-19. Generated by immunoSEQ multiplex PCR, the TCRdb table keeps only in-frame clones and is missing some. The sample includes 14,000 or so clones, about 79% of them seen just once. The specimen sequenced was peripheral blood. These receptors originate from a woman aged 45-65 years with active or convalescent COVID-19.

This rearrangement joins TRBV4-2 to TRBJ1-6; no firm D call. Germline CDR1 LGHNA, CDR2 YNFKEQ. The V end was cut by 0 bases, the J end by 10 bases, with 13 bases between. This CDR3 has 15 amino acids. CDR3 in DNA: TGTGCCAGCAGCCAAGATCCGAGCCCTTCATCACCCCTCCACTTT. Translation: CASSQDPSPSSPLHF.

The chain uses TRBV11-1 and TRBJ1-1; 8 positions agree with TRBD1. Per germline, CDR1 SGHAT and CDR2 FQDESV (reference sequence). The CDR3 totals 16 residues. V trimming: 4 bases; J trimming: 1 base; junction bases outside the gene matches: 8. The CDR3 DNA sequence: TGTGCCAGCAGCTCCTCGCCCGGGACAGGGAACACTGAAGCTTTCTTT. It specifies CASSSSPGTGNTEAFF.

The rearrangement joins TRBV6-5 to TRBJ2-7; D possibly corresponds to TRBD1 (5 bases). CDR3 length: 13 residues. Germline loops: CDR1 MNHEY, CDR2 SVGAGI. V was trimmed by 2 bases and J by 5 bases, leaving 10 bases between them. In DNA form, the CDR3 reads TGTGCCAGCAGTTACAAGGGGCTCCACGAGCAGTACTTC. Residues: CASSYKGLHEQYF.

V usage is TRBV12-5 and J usage is TRBJ1-1; D may be TRBD1 (5 bases). Between the trimmed V and J ends, which lost 7 bases and 1 base, there was a span of 16 bases. Germline CDR1 and CDR2: LGHNT and FRNRAP. The CDR3 loop spans 15 amino acids. The CDR3, as DNA: TGTGCTAGTGCCCCGCGGGGGGGAACGAACACTGAAGCTTTCTTT. This encodes CASAPRGGTNTEAFF. Supplemented by reference TRBV12-5 and TRBJ1-1, the full variable domain reads DARVTQTPRHKVTEMGQEVTMRCQPILGHNTVFWYRQTMMQGLELLAYFRNRAPLDDSGMPKDRFSAEMPDATLATLKIQPSEPRDSAVYFCASAPRGGTNTEAFFGQGTRLTVV.

This clone was seen only a few times. The chain couples TRBV5-8 to TRBJ2-1; D gene uncertain. CDR1 SGHTS and CDR2 YDEGEE come from the germline V gene. Trimming cost V 1 base and J 0 bases, with 8 bases left between them. The CDR3 length is 15 residues. The CDR3 spells CASSLRRSSYNEQFF. The CDR3 DNA follows: TGTGCCAGCAGCTTGAGGAGATCCTCCTACAATGAGCAGTTCTTC.

The V gene is TRBV2, the J gene TRBJ2-7; 8 positions match TRBD2. Germline CDR1 is SNHLY and CDR2 is FYNNEI. With V trimmed by 6 bases and J by 2 bases, 3 bases remained unmatched. CDR3 size: 13 residues. The chain's CDR3 is CASSGGGPYEQYF. In nucleotides, the CDR3 is TGTGCCAGCAGCGGCGGGGGGCCCTACGAGCAGTACTTC.

This chain uses TRBV6-5 with TRBJ2-2; D is undetermined. Trimming pared 6 bases from V and 4 bases from J, leaving 9 bases between. The length of the CDR3 is 13 residues. Per the germline V gene, CDR1 is MNHEY and CDR2 is SVGAGI. The CDR3 sequence is CASRRPRTGELFF. The CDR3 DNA follows: TGTGCCAGCAGGAGGCCGCGCACCGGGGAGCTGTTTTTT.

The chain couples TRBV5-5 to TRBJ1-1, with D perhaps TRBD1 (5 bases). The ends were cut back, 0 bases at V and 6 bases at J, with 12 bases in the middle. CDR1 and CDR2 from the germline V gene are SGHKS and YYEKEE (reference sequence). The CDR3 consists of 14 residues. CDR3 protein: CASSLVPGQPEAFF. The CDR3 coding sequence is TGTGCCAGCAGCTTGGTGCCAGGGCAGCCTGAAGCTTTCTTT. The entire variable domain, with the rest obtained from reference TRBV5-5 and TRBJ1-1, is as follows: DAGVTQSPTHLIKTRGQQVTLRCSPISGHKSVSWYQQVLGQGPQFIFQYYEKEERGRGNFPDRFSARQFPNYSSELNVNALLLGDSALYLCASSLVPGQPEAFFGQGTRLTVV.

The sample holds one count of this clone. The chain recombines TRBV11-1 with TRBJ1-6; D is uncertain. The CDR3 contains 16 residues. V was clipped by 1 base and J by 3 bases, with 10 bases between them. Germline lookup yields CDR1 SGHAT and CDR2 FQDESV (reference sequence). CDR3 nucleotide sequence: TGTGCCAGCAGCTTAGGTGTGGGCAGCTATAATTCACCCCTCCACTTT. Translation gives CASSLGVGSYNSPLHF.

Only a few counts were recorded for this clone. This chain connects TRBV19 to TRBJ2-1; 14 positions match TRBD2. V gave up 6 bases and J gave up 4 bases; unmatched junction bases: 14. Germline V gene sequence: CDR1 LNHDA, CDR2 SQIVND (reference sequence). The CDR3 has 19 amino acids. CDR3 amino acids: CASRGTGTSGGSEYNEQFF. In DNA, the CDR3 is TGTGCCAGTAGAGGAACCGGGACTAGCGGGGGTTCCGAGTACAATGAGCAGTTCTTC.

The rearrangement links TRBV11-2 to TRBJ2-1; 8 bases are shared with TRBD1. The V and J ends lost 0 bases and 9 bases, in that order; junction bases with no gene match: 10. There are 16 residues in the CDR3. In germline, CDR1 is SGHAT, CDR2 FQNNGV. CDR3 in amino acids: CASSLDQGTGRGEQFF. The CDR3 DNA reads as TGTGCCAGCAGCTTAGATCAAGGGACAGGAAGGGGTGAGCAGTTCTTC.

This chain uses TRBV18 with TRBJ1-1, with D perhaps matching TRBD1 (5 bases). CDR1 is KGHSH, CDR2 LQKENI, per germline. The V and J ends lost 4 bases and 7 bases respectively, with 10 bases between them. The CDR3 has 12 amino acids. The CDR3: CASSLTDNEAFF. CDR3 in DNA: TGTGCCAGCTCACTGACAGACAATGAAGCTTTCTTT. Complete variable domain (other parts from reference TRBV18 and TRBJ1-1): NAGVMQNPRHLVRRRGQEARLRCSPMKGHSHVYWYRQLPEEGLKFMVYLQKENIIDESGMPKERFSAEFPKEGPSILRIQQVVRGDSAAYFCASSLTDNEAFFGQGTRLTVV.

The chain is built from TRBV11-3 and TRBJ2-2; no clear D gene. The CDR3 covers 14 residues. Germline CDR1 and CDR2: SGHNT and YENEEA. V dropped 4 bases and J dropped 2 bases, with 8 bases sitting between them. Here the CDR3 reads CASSSQSNTGELFF. Written as DNA, the CDR3 is TGTGCCAGCAGCTCTCAGTCCAACACCGGGGAGCTGTTTTTT.

The chain uses TRBV7-2 and TRBJ2-1; no clear D gene. CDR3 length: 13 amino acids. The V end lost 2 bases, the J end lost 7 bases, and 9 bases lay between the germline ends. Germline V gene sequence: CDR1 SGHTA, CDR2 FQGNSA. The CDR3 reads CASSLSSVNEQFF. The CDR3 DNA reads TGTGCCAGCAGCTTATCGTCAGTAAATGAGCAGTTCTTC.

The rearrangement links TRBV5-1 to TRBJ2-1; TRBD2 is a possible D gene (5 bases). In germline, CDR1 is SGHRS, CDR2 YFSETQ. The length of the CDR3 is 15 residues. Trimming removed 5 bases at V and 3 bases at J, with 15 bases between. The CDR3 DNA sequence: TGCGCCAGCAGGAAGGGAGAAGCGGTCTACAATGAGCAGTTCTTC. This codes for CASRKGEAVYNEQFF.

This clone is judged medium-sized (0.01 to 0.1%). The chain has TRBV28 and TRBJ2-5; D gene unclear. The CDR3 spans 15 residues. V was clipped by 5 bases and J by 2 bases, with 15 bases between them. CDR1 and CDR2 from the germline V gene are MDHEN and SYDVKM. The chain's CDR3 is CASSPLVPVQETQYF. Written as DNA, the CDR3 is TGTGCCAGCAGTCCCTTAGTCCCGGTACAAGAGACCCAGTACTTC.